The clone carrying this T cell receptor beta chain has more than one count but fewer than ten. No antigen is known for it. The sample belongs to a study of early T cells in non-severe SARS-CoV-2 infection. On the study more broadly: Sequencing targeted bulk RNA from unsorted whole blood, leaving chains unpaired. Study-level findings and limits: Matching with VDJdb favored anti-spike CD8 responses (missing private and CD4 specificities).

The protocol attached unique molecular identifiers to individual cDNA molecules. Each CDR3 protein gets one entry after TCRdb re-called the 5' RACE reads with MiXCR. The sample carries tens of thousands of distinct CDR3 sequences, 9.5% to 15% recorded once. V lost 4 bases, J lost 6 bases, and 11 bases lay in between. CDR3 size: 13 residues. Germline loops: CDR1 LGHDT, CDR2 YNNKEL (reference sequence). The chain has TRBV3-1 and TRBJ2-3; D is possibly TRBD1 or TRBD2 (5 bases each). The TCR was taken from an adult who was a healthcare worker with PCR-confirmed SARS-CoV-2 infection or an uninfected control (not recorded which). The starting material was whole blood, obtained at baseline. The CDR3 loop reads CASSLRGLDTQYF. For the CDR3, the DNA is TGTGCCAGCAGCCTCCGGGGCCTTGATACGCAGTATTTT.